A single sample gave rise to the 13 T cell receptor beta chains below, sequenced in a study of a mutant IDH1 vaccine in newly diagnosed glioma. For these TCRs, the target antigens are not known. The time point was: week 35, safety follow-up. Doses of 300 ug of mutant IDH1 20-mer peptide were given with topical imiquimod. Measured with immunoSEQ multiplex PCR; TCRdb has only the in-frame clones, and not every one. Seen here are roughly 54,000 clones, around 84% observed once, and the top ten hold approximately 4%. The sample was PBMCs, taken from a glioma patient whose treatment included an IDH1 peptide vaccine. The receptors here all came from a woman aged 18-30 years with glioma.

The chain links TRBV5-1 to TRBJ1-1, with 7 bases aligning to TRBD1. The V gene end was trimmed by 4 bases and the J gene end by 5 bases; junction bases not matched to a gene: 8. Germline-derived CDR1 and CDR2 are SGHRS and YFSETQ. The length of the CDR3 is 14 residues. CDR3: CASSKTGSGTEAFF. The CDR3 nucleotides are TGCGCCAGCAGCAAGACAGGGTCAGGAACTGAAGCTTTCTTT.

This chain connects TRBV7-2 to TRBJ2-1; perhaps TRBD2 as D (5 bases). Germline V gives CDR1 SGHTA, CDR2 FQGNSA. CDR3 length: 15 amino acids. V lost 1 base, J lost 0 bases, and 7 bases lay in between. CDR3 region: CASSLGAASYNEQFF. Here the CDR3 DNA reads TGTGCCAGCAGCTTAGGAGCGGCCTCCTACAATGAGCAGTTCTTC.

The rearrangement links TRBV7-6 to TRBJ1-2; 8 nucleotides align to TRBD1. J was trimmed by 5 bases and V by 3 bases; bases with no gene match: 5. Germline CDR1 and CDR2: SGHVS and FNYEAQ. The length of the CDR3 is 14 residues. The CDR3: CASSFEQGGYGYTF. The CDR3, as DNA: TGTGCCAGCAGCTTCGAACAGGGGGGGTATGGCTACACCTTC.

The chain links TRBV5-4 to TRBJ1-2; 7 bases match TRBD1. Germline CDR1 SGHNT, CDR2 YYREEE (reference sequence). The CDR3 totals 17 residues. The junction had 11 bases not matched to a gene; V was cut back by 3 bases and J by 0 bases. CDR3 nucleotides: TGTGCCAGCAGCTCCAGTCGTAACAGGGGTTCTAACTATGGCTACACCTTC. Translation gives CASSSSRNRGSNYGYTF. The variable domain in full, completed from reference TRBV5-4 and TRBJ1-2, reads ETGVTQSPTHLIKTRGQQVTLRCSSQSGHNTVSWYQQALGQGPQFIFQYYREEENGRGNFPPRFSGLQFPNYSSELNVNALELDDSALYLCASSSSRNRGSNYGYTFGSGTRLTVV.

This rearrangement joins TRBV5-1 to TRBJ2-2, with 14 nucleotides matching TRBD2. Germline V gene sequence: CDR1 SGHRS, CDR2 YFSETQ. With V trimmed by 4 bases and J by 6 bases, 2 bases remained unmatched. CDR3 length equals 15 residues. The CDR3 sequence is CASSPGLAGAGELFF. The CDR3 nucleotides are TGCGCCAGCAGCCCGGGACTAGCGGGAGCCGGGGAGCTGTTTTTT.

The chain has TRBV27 and TRBJ1-1; D may be TRBD1 (5 bases). Trimming took off 4 bases at V and 5 bases at J, with 14 bases between the two ends. The length of the CDR3 is 14 residues. The V gene's germline CDR1 is MNHEY and CDR2 SMNVEV (reference sequence). CDR3: CASSWGGRATEAFF. CDR3 coding DNA: TGTGCCAGCAGTTGGGGGGGGAGGGCTACTGAAGCTTTCTTT.

The rearrangement uses TRBV23-1 and TRBJ2-7; 9 nucleotides align to TRBD2. TRBV23-1 is an ORF; its function is uncertain. The CDR3 runs 14 residues. J lost 6 bases, V lost 0 bases, and 3 bases had no gene match. CDR3 DNA sequence: TGCGCCAGCAGTCAATCGATGCGGGGGGGCGAGCAGTACTTC. Translating gives CASSQSMRGGEQYF.

This clone was recorded only once. The rearrangement links TRBV18 to TRBJ1-1, with 7 bases matching TRBD1. Unmatched junction bases numbered 9, after V lost 3 bases and J lost 5 bases. Germline V lookup: CDR1 KGHSH, CDR2 LQKENI. The CDR3 is made up of 15 amino acids. CDR3 amino acids: CASSPHNRGGTEAFF. The CDR3 bases are TGTGCCAGCTCACCTCACAACAGGGGAGGGACTGAAGCTTTCTTT.

This clone appeared a few times. The chain uses TRBV2 and TRBJ1-5; TRBD1 might be the D (5 bases). This CDR3 is 14 amino acids long. In germline, CDR1 is SNHLY, CDR2 FYNNEI. The germline V and J ends were trimmed by 4 bases and 6 bases, with 13 bases remaining between them. The CDR3 reads CASSGGWGSQPQHF. In DNA, the CDR3 is TGTGCCAGCAGTGGAGGCTGGGGCTCTCAGCCCCAGCATTTT.

The chain links TRBV29-1 to TRBJ1-5; tentative D call: TRBD1 (5 bases). This CDR3 contains 14 residues. Trimming pared 4 bases from V and 6 bases from J, leaving 16 bases between. Germline V CDR1 and CDR2: SQVTM, ANQGSEA. The CDR3 sequence is CSVGPGRGLQPQHF. The DNA of the CDR3 is TGCAGCGTTGGGCCAGGGAGAGGGCTTCAGCCCCAGCATTTT.

V and J are TRBV2 and TRBJ2-3; tentatively, D is TRBD2 (6 bases). CDR3 length: 15 residues. The V and J ends lost 5 bases and 5 bases respectively, with 17 bases between them. Germline V gives CDR1 SNHLY, CDR2 FYNNEI. CDR3 protein: CASSNGSPNGDTQYF. Written as DNA, the CDR3 is TGTGCCAGCAGTAACGGGAGCCCCAATGGAGATACGCAGTATTTT.

This chain joins TRBV30 and TRBJ1-6; a possible D gene is TRBD1 (5 bases). The V gene lost 3 bases and the J gene lost 5 bases, with 11 bases spanning the gap. The CDR3 spans 14 residues. Germline-derived CDR1 and CDR2 are GTSNPN and SVGIG (reference sequence). CDR3 sequence (DNA): TGTGCCTGGAGCCGGGACCGCAATAATTCACCCCTCCACTTT. Translated, it gives CAWSRDRNNSPLHF.

This clone has a single count. The chain joins TRBV7-2 to TRBJ1-5; 8 nucleotides match TRBD1. V trimming: 5 bases; J trimming: 8 bases; junction bases outside the gene matches: 11. Germline CDR1 SGHTA, CDR2 FQGNSA. The length of the CDR3 is 15 residues. CDR3 sequence (DNA): TGTGCCAGCAGCCTCAGAGGACAGGGATGGGAGCCCCAGCATTTT. Translating it yields CASSLRGQGWEPQHF.